Below, 28 T cell receptor beta chains from the same sample are listed, as sequenced in a study of T cell clonotyping in hematopoietic cell transplantation. Clones were read by immunoSEQ multiplex PCR, and TCRdb kept only the in-frame ones, dropping some. Of approximately 50,000 clones listed, over 75% were seen once; the top ten hold 5.9%. The time point was: recipient sample about 28 days before transplant, after cytoreduction. Sequenced material: peripheral blood mononuclear cells, taken before stem cell transplant. Source of these receptors: a man between 60 and 75 years old with biphenotypic leukemia. Some clones in this sample may be carry-over from other donors' samples.

This clone was observed a handful of times. The V gene is TRBV4-1, the J gene TRBJ1-1; no clear D gene. This CDR3 contains 13 residues. V shed 4 bases and J shed 4 bases, with 10 bases lying between them. Germline CDR1 is MGHRA and CDR2 is YSYEKL. In DNA form, the CDR3 reads TGCGCCAGCAGCCTATTGGGGAGCACTGAAGCTTTCTTT. Protein product: CASSLLGSTEAFF.

This clone is a singleton in its sample. The rearrangement links TRBV5-6 to TRBJ1-5, with 8 bases fitting TRBD1. Germline V gene lookup returns CDR1 SGHDT and CDR2 YYEEEE. The junction had 3 bases not matched to a gene; V was cut back by 2 bases and J by 8 bases. The CDR3 contains 13 residues. For the CDR3, the DNA is TGTGCCAGCAGCTTTATGACAGGGGAGCCCCAGCATTTT. Amino acid sequence: CASSFMTGEPQHF.

The J gene is TRBJ1-5, the V gene TRBV28, with 8 bases identical to TRBD1. Losses at the gene ends were 1 base for V and 5 bases for J; bases not matched to a gene: 7. Germline V gene data show CDR1 as MDHEN and CDR2 as SYDVKM. This CDR3 has 16 residues. CDR3 protein: CASSLLYGQGYQPQHF. The DNA of the CDR3 is TGTGCCAGCAGTTTATTATACGGACAGGGCTATCAGCCCCAGCATTTT.

The chain joins TRBV7-3 to TRBJ2-1; D tentatively fits TRBD1 or TRBD2 (5 bases each). The CDR3 is 13 amino acids. The V gene's germline CDR1 is SGHTA and CDR2 FQGTGA. V lost 6 bases to trimming and J lost 7 bases, with 13 bases between them. CDR3 coding DNA: TGTGCCAGCAGTTCTGGGGGAGTGAATGAGCAGTTCTTC. Translated, it gives CASSSGGVNEQFF.

The CDR3 nucleotides read TGTGCCAGCAGTTACCACCGAACCACCTACGAGCAGTACTTC. This sequence encodes CASSYHRTTYEQYF. The chain couples TRBV6-5 to TRBJ2-7; D gene ambiguous. V was cut by 2 bases and J by 2 bases, with 10 bases left in between. The CDR3 loop spans 14 amino acids. Germline CDR1 is MNHEY and CDR2 is SVGAGI.

V is TRBV15 and J is TRBJ1-1, with 7 bases that match TRBD1. Trimming removed 7 bases from V and 5 bases from J; junction bases left unmatched: 10. The length of the CDR3 is 14 residues. The germline gives CDR1 LNHNV, CDR2 YYDKDF (reference sequence). The CDR3 DNA reads as TGTGCCACCAAGAACGACAGGGAGGATACTGAAGCTTTCTTT. As protein: CATKNDREDTEAFF.

The V and J genes are TRBV6-5 and TRBJ2-2, with 8 bases lining up with TRBD2. The CDR3 consists of 15 residues. The trim removed 5 bases at V and 6 bases at J, leaving 8 bases unmatched. Germline V gives CDR1 MNHEY, CDR2 SVGAGI. CDR3 sequence (DNA): TGTGCCAGCAGTCGGGAGGGATTCTTGGCCGGGGAGCTGTTTTTT. Amino acid sequence: CASSREGFLAGELFF.

The chain recombines TRBV5-1 with TRBJ2-7, with D possibly TRBD1 on 6 matching bases. V lost 2 bases and J 2 bases, leaving 11 bases between the germline ends. This CDR3 is 14 amino acids long. Germline V gene data show CDR1 as SGHRS and CDR2 as YFSETQ. In nucleotides, the CDR3 is TGCGCCAGCAGCTTTGAGGGGGACACCTACGAGCAGTACTTC. Its protein product is CASSFEGDTYEQYF.

The chain couples TRBV4-2 to TRBJ1-1; TRBD1 might be the D (6 bases). The CDR3 spans 17 residues. The V gene lost 4 bases and the J gene lost 3 bases, with 21 bases spanning the gap. Germline-derived CDR1 and CDR2 are LGHNA and YNFKEQ. Here the CDR3 DNA reads TGTGCCAGCAGCCTTCGGACCTCAGGGGAATCGGACACTGAAGCTTTCTTT. Amino acids: CASSLRTSGESDTEAFF.

The chain is built from TRBV7-9 and TRBJ2-1; TRBD2 matches at 13 bases. CDR1 is SEHNR and CDR2 is FQNEAQ in the germline V gene (reference sequence). Trimming took 1 base from V and 5 from J; bases not matched to a gene: 5. The CDR3 covers 17 residues. The CDR3 region has the DNA TGTGCCAGCAGCTTAGTTAGGACTAGCGGGAGCCACAATGAGCAGTTCTTC. Translation: CASSLVRTSGSHNEQFF.

This chain links TRBV4-1 with TRBJ1-1, with TRBD1 identical over 9 bases. The CDR3 runs 15 residues. V was clipped by 3 bases and J by 5 bases; unmatched bases: 7. Germline CDR1 is MGHRA and CDR2 is YSYEKL. CDR3 protein: CASSQRTGGRTEAFF. Written as DNA, the CDR3 is TGCGCCAGCAGCCAGCGCACAGGGGGCCGGACTGAAGCTTTCTTT.

This chain connects TRBV19 to TRBJ1-5; possibly TRBD1 for D (5 bases). Trimming took 1 base from V and 7 from J, leaving 11 bases between them. This CDR3 spans 14 amino acids. The germline V gene encodes CDR1 LNHDA and CDR2 SQIVND (reference sequence). CDR3 sequence: CASSIAPGRQPQHF. CDR3 coding DNA: TGTGCCAGTAGTATAGCACCAGGGCGGCAGCCCCAGCATTTT.

The rearrangement joins TRBV5-1 to TRBJ1-2; D not certain. There are 14 residues in the CDR3. Trimming removed 2 bases at V and 8 bases at J, with 16 bases between. Germline V gene lookup returns CDR1 SGHRS and CDR2 YFSETQ. In nucleotides, the CDR3 is TGCGCCAGCAGCTTAGACTCAGTGGGTCAAGGCTACACCTTC. Translated, it gives CASSLDSVGQGYTF. Looking up the rest from reference TRBV5-1 and TRBJ1-2 gives the full variable domain: KAGVTQTPRYLIKTRGQQVTLSCSPISGHRSVSWYQQTPGQGLQFLFEYFSETQRNKGNFPGRFSGRQFSNSRSEMNVSTLELGDSALYLCASSLDSVGQGYTFGSGTRLTVV.

The chain employs TRBV18 and TRBJ2-7; TRBD1 matches 7 bases. The CDR3 contains 15 residues. Germline loops: CDR1 KGHSH, CDR2 LQKENI. V lost 3 bases, J lost 3 bases, and 8 bases stayed unmatched. CDR3 region: CASSPNTGAIYEQYF. The DNA for the CDR3 is TGTGCCAGCTCACCCAATACAGGGGCGATCTACGAGCAGTACTTC.

As DNA, the CDR3 is TGCGCCAGCAGAACAGAGCCGGGACTAGCCTACGAGCAGTACTTC. Residues: CASRTEPGLAYEQYF. The gene calls are TRBV5-1 and TRBJ2-7; 8 bases fit TRBD2. The CDR3 contains 15 residues. Losses at the gene ends were 5 bases for V and 2 bases for J; bases not matched to a gene: 9. The germline CDR1 and CDR2 sequences are SGHRS and YFSETQ.

The chain combines TRBV27 with TRBJ2-7; D possibly corresponds to TRBD1 (6 bases). CDR3 length: 13 residues. The V end lost 6 bases, the J end lost 4 bases, and 13 bases lay between the germline ends. Germline CDR1 and CDR2: MNHEY and SMNVEV (reference sequence). CDR3 sequence (DNA): TGTGCCAGCAGACGCCAGACAGGATACGAGCAGTACTTC. This gives the protein CASRRQTGYEQYF.

The chain links TRBV25-1 to TRBJ2-6; D unresolved. The germline V gene has CDR1 MGHDK and CDR2 SYGVNS. The CDR3 has 14 amino acids. V was pared by 4 bases and J by 4 bases, with 8 bases between. CDR3 coding DNA: TGTGCCAGCAGTGGTACATCAGGGGCCAACGTCCTGACTTTC. It encodes CASSGTSGANVLTF.

V and J are TRBV19 and TRBJ2-3, with 12 positions matching TRBD2. After removal of 3 bases from V and 0 bases from J, the junction contained 1 base not matched to a gene. The CDR3 is 16 residues long. The germline CDR1 and CDR2 sequences are LNHDA and SQIVND (reference sequence). The CDR3 protein is CASSIGTSGSTDTQYF. The CDR3 DNA sequence: TGTGCCAGTAGTATCGGGACTAGCGGGAGCACAGATACGCAGTATTTT.

CDR3 DNA: TGTGCCAGCAGCTTGGGGGACACCGATACGCAGTATTTT. Its protein product is CASSLGDTDTQYF. The chain couples TRBV7-3 to TRBJ2-3; D is perhaps TRBD1 (6 bases). Germline CDR1 SGHTA, CDR2 FQGTGA. The CDR3 covers 13 residues. V was shortened by 3 bases and J by 6 bases, with 10 bases between the two germline ends.

This chain joins TRBV5-1 and TRBJ2-3; D may match TRBD1 or TRBD2 (5 bases each). This CDR3 region has 13 residues. Trimming pared 3 bases from V and 6 bases from J, leaving 11 bases between. Germline-derived CDR1 and CDR2 are SGHRS and YFSETQ. The CDR3 nucleotides are TGCGCCAGCAGCTCCCTGTGGGGGGATACGCAGTATTTT. Translation: CASSSLWGDTQYF.

The J gene is TRBJ1-4, the V gene TRBV9; no definite D call. The CDR3 totals 14 residues. The V end lost 3 bases, the J end lost 0 bases, and 6 bases lay between the germline ends. Germline CDR1 is SGDLS and CDR2 is YYNGEE. The CDR3 protein is CASSARATNEKLFF. The CDR3 region has the DNA TGTGCCAGCAGCGCCAGAGCAACTAATGAAAAACTGTTTTTT. The full variable domain, with the rest looked up from reference TRBV9 and TRBJ1-4, is DSGVTQTPKHLITATGQRVTLRCSPRSGDLSVYWYQQSLDQGLQFLIQYYNGEERAKGNILERFSAQQFPDLHSELNLSSLELGDSALYFCASSARATNEKLFFGSGTQLSVL.

The chain links TRBV5-1 to TRBJ1-1; D uncertain. The V gene's germline CDR1 is SGHRS and CDR2 YFSETQ. Trimming stripped 1 base from V and 4 bases from J, with 8 bases between. The CDR3 runs to 13 residues. The CDR3 loop reads CASSLSMATEAFF. As DNA, the CDR3 is TGCGCCAGCAGCTTGTCCATGGCCACTGAAGCTTTCTTT.

The chain is built from TRBV29-1 and TRBJ2-2; no clear D gene. The CDR3 has 11 residues. CDR1 is SQVTM, CDR2 ANQGSEA, per germline. V was cut by 4 bases and J by 7 bases, with 7 bases left in between. CDR3 DNA sequence: TGCAGCGTTGGCGGCGGCGGGGAGCTGTTTTTT. Translating gives CSVGGGGELFF.

This clone has a handful of counts. The V and J genes are TRBV9 and TRBJ2-5; D might be TRBD1 or TRBD2, each matching 6 bases. Germline V gene data show CDR1 as SGDLS and CDR2 as YYNGEE. Trimming cost V 4 bases and J 2 bases, with 15 bases left between them. CDR3 length: 15 amino acids. The CDR3 DNA sequence: TGTGCCAGCAGCTATAGGGGGAGGACTCAAGAGACCCAGTACTTC. Its translation is CASSYRGRTQETQYF.

This sequence joins TRBV11-2 and TRBJ1-2; D remains unclear. V was cut by 0 bases and J by 13 bases, with 18 bases left in between. Germline V CDR1 and CDR2: SGHAT, FQNNGV. The CDR3 runs to 14 residues. In DNA, the CDR3 is TGTGCCAGCAGCTTAGAGCCCCCTGGACGATTATTCACCTTC. Its protein product is CASSLEPPGRLFTF.

The chain employs TRBV28 and TRBJ1-3; the match to TRBD1 covers 8 bases. The CDR3 has 14 residues. The trim removed 2 bases at V and 9 bases at J, leaving 6 bases unmatched. Germline V gene lookup returns CDR1 MDHEN and CDR2 SYDVKM. The CDR3 nucleotides read TGTGCCAGCAGTTTAGCGCAGGGGGCTTCCACCATATATTTT. It is translated as CASSLAQGASTIYF.

The gene calls are TRBV25-1 and TRBJ1-1; D call uncertain. The CDR3 extends over 12 amino acids. V lost 5 bases and J 11 bases, leaving 15 bases between the germline ends. Per the germline V gene, CDR1 is MGHDK and CDR2 is SYGVNS. CDR3 sequence reads: CASSSVDLRAFF. The CDR3 region has the DNA TGTGCCAGCAGTTCCGTAGACTTGCGGGCTTTCTTT.

Only a few counts were recorded for this clone. V usage is TRBV5-1 and J usage is TRBJ2-1; 8 bases fit TRBD2. V trimming: 4 bases; J trimming: 5 bases; junction bases outside the gene matches: 8. The V gene's germline CDR1 is SGHRS and CDR2 YFSETQ. CDR3 length: 15 residues. CDR3 coding DNA: TGCGCCAGCAGCGGAACTAGCGGTGGCCACAATGAGCAGTTCTTC. This translates into CASSGTSGGHNEQFF.